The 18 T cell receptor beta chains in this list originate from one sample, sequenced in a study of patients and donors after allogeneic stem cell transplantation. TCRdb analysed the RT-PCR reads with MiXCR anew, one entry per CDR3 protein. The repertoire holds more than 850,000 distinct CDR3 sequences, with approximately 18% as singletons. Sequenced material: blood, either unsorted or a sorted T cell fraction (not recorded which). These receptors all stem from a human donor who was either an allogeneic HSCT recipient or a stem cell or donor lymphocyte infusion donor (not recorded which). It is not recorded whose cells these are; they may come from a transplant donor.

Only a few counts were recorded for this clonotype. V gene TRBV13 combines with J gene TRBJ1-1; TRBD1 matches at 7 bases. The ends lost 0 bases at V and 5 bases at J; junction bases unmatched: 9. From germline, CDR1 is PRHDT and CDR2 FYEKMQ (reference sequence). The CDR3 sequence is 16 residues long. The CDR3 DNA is TGTGCCAGCAGCTTAGGCCCCGGACAGGCCCCGACTGAAGCTTTCTTT. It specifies CASSLGPGQAPTEAFF.

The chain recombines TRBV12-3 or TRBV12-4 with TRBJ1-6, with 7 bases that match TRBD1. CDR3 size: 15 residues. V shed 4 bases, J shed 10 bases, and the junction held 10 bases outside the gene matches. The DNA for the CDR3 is TGTGCCAGCAGTTACACTATGGGCAGGGGGTCACCCCTCCACTTT. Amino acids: CASSYTMGRGSPLHF.

The CDR3 sequence is CASSTGRVAGLTDTQYF. The CDR3 coding sequence is TGTGCCAGCAGCACCGGGAGAGTAGCGGGTTTAACAGATACGCAGTATTTT. The chain joins TRBV21-1 to TRBJ2-3; TRBD2, the D gene given by the table, was not confirmed from the DNA. TRBV21-1 is a pseudogene. This CDR3 region has 17 residues.

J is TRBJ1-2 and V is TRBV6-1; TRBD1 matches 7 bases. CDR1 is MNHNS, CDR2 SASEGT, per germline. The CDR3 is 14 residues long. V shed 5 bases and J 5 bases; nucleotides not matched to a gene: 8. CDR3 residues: CASSRSGTAYGYTF. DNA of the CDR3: TGTGCCAGCAGTCGATCCGGGACAGCTTATGGCTACACCTTC.

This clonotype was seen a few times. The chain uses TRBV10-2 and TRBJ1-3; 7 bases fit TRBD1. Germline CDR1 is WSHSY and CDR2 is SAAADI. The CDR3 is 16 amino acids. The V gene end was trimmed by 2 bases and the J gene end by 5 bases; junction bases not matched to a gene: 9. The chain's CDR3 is CASSEEGARIRNTIYF. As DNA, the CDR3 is TGCGCCAGCAGTGAGGAGGGGGCAAGAATAAGAAACACCATATATTTT.

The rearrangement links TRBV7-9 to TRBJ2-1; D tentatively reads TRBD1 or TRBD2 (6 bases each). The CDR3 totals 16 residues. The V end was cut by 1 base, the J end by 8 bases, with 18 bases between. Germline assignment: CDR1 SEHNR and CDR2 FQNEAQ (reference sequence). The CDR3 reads CASSLGRLGGLDEQFF. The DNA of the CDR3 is TGTGCCAGCAGCTTAGGCAGACTAGGGGGTTTGGATGAGCAGTTCTTC.

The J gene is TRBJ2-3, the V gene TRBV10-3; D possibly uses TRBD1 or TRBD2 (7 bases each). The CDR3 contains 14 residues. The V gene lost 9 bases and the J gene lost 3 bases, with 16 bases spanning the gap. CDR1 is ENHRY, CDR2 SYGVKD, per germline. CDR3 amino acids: CAIQGGKGTDTQYF. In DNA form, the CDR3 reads TGTGCCATTCAGGGGGGGAAGGGGACAGATACGCAGTATTTT.

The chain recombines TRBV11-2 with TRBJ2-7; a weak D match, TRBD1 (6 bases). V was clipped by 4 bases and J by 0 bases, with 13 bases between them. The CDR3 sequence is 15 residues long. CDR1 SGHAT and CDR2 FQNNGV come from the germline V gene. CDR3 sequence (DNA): TGTGCCAGCAGCTCGGTACAGGGTCGCTCCTACGAGCAGTACTTC. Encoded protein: CASSSVQGRSYEQYF.

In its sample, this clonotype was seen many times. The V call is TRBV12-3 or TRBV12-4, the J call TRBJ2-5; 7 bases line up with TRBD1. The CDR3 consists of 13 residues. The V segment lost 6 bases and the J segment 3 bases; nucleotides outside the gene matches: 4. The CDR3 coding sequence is TGTGCCAGCAGCTCGACAGGGAAAGAGACCCAGTACTTC. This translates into CASSSTGKETQYF.

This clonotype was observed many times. Here the CDR3 DNA reads TGCAGTGCTAGAGTTCCGAGCACAGATACGCAGTATTTT. Translating gives CSARVPSTDTQYF. This sequence joins TRBV20-1 and TRBJ2-3, with D uncertain. Germline CDR1 reads DFQATT; CDR2 reads SNEGSKA (reference sequence). V lost 1 base, J lost 0 bases, and 5 bases lay in between. This CDR3 is 13 amino acids long.

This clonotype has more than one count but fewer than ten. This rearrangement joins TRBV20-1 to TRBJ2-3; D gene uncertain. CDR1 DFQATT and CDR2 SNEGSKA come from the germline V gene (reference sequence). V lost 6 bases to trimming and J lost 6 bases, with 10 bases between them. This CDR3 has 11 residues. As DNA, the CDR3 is TGCAGTGCCCGACCCGGGGATACGCAGTATTTT. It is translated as CSARPGDTQYF.

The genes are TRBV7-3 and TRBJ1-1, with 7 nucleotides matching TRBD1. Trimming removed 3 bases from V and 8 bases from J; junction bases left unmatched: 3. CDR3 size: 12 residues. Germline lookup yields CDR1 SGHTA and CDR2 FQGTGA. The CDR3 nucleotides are TGTGCCAGCAGCTTCTCGACAGGGGAAGCTTTCTTT. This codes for CASSFSTGEAFF. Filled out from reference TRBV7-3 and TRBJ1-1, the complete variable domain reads GAGVSQTPSNKVTEKGKYVELRCDPISGHTALYWYRQSLGQGPEFLIYFQGTGAADDSGLPNDRFFAVRPEGSVSTLKIQRTERGDSAVYLCASSFSTGEAFFGQGTRLTVV.

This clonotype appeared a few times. The CDR3 here is CASTLTSGSYNEQFF. The CDR3 nucleotides read TGTGCCAGCACCCTAACCAGCGGCTCCTACAATGAGCAGTTCTTC. This chain uses TRBV3-1 with TRBJ2-1, with D perhaps matching TRBD2 (5 bases). Germline V gives CDR1 LGHDT, CDR2 YNNKEL (reference sequence). The CDR3 contains 15 residues. Trimming stripped 7 bases from V and 0 bases from J, with 13 bases between.

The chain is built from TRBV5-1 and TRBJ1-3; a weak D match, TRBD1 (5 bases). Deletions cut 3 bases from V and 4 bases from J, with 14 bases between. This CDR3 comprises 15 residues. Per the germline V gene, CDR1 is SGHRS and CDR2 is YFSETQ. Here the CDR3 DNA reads TGCGCCAGCAGCTCTTCCGGGACGCTGGGAAACACCATATATTTT. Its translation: CASSSSGTLGNTIYF. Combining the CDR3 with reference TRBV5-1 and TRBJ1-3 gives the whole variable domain KAGVTQTPRYLIKTRGQQVTLSCSPISGHRSVSWYQQTPGQGLQFLFEYFSETQRNKGNFPGRFSGRQFSNSRSEMNVSTLELGDSALYLCASSSSGTLGNTIYFGEGSWLTVV.

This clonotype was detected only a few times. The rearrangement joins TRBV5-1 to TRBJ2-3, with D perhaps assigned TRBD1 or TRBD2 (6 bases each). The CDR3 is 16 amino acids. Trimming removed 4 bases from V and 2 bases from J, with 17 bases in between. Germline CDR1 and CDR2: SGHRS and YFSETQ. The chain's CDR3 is CASSPQEGGNTDTQYF. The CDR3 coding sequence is TGCGCCAGCAGCCCGCAAGAGGGGGGCAACACAGATACGCAGTATTTT.

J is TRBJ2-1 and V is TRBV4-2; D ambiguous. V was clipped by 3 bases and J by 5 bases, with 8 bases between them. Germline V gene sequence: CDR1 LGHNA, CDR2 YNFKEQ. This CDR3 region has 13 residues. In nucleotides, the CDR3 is TGTGCCAGCAGCCATTCCCGACACAATGAGCAGTTCTTC. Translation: CASSHSRHNEQFF.

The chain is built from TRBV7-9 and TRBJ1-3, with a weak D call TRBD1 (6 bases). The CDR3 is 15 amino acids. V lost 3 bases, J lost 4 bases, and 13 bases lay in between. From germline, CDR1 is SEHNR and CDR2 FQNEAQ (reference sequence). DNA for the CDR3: TGTGCCAGCAGCTTCGCGGGGACAAGGGGAAACACCATATATTTT. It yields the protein CASSFAGTRGNTIYF.

CDR3 DNA: TGCAGTGCTAGAGGAGGGGGCAAGGTCGTCGAGACCCAGTACTTC. This encodes CSARGGGKVVETQYF. This chain uses TRBV20-1 with TRBJ2-5, with 7 bases lining up with TRBD1. J was trimmed by 5 bases and V by 1 base; bases with no gene match: 10. There are 15 residues in the CDR3. Per germline, CDR1 DFQATT and CDR2 SNEGSKA (reference sequence).